Sequencing of this T cell receptor (beta chain) was carried out in a study of T cell clonality in common variable immunodeficiency. Study-wide findings and caveats: Common variable immunodeficiency TCR beta sequences reportedly had fewer deletions and N-nucleotide insertions. Shared TCRbeta clones were fewer between CVID subjects than controls.

This table comes from immunoSEQ multiplex PCR, and its TCRdb copy is limited to in-frame clones, with some not included. The record shows about 64,000 clones for this sample, with no singletons present. The CDR3 runs 13 residues. Germline lookup yields CDR1 SGHNT and CDR2 YENEEA. V was pared by 5 bases and J by 4 bases, with 10 bases between. This clone was counted many times. Its antigen remains unknown. Sequencing ends 3 residues short of the CDR3 end; the germline J gene provides the rest. This TCR derives from a person between 18 and 70 years old in good health. The sequencing input was peripheral blood mononuclear cells. This sequence joins TRBV11-3 and TRBJ2-3, with D unresolved. CDR3 bases read: TGTGCCAGCAGCGAACAATTGGCAGATACG. Translating it yields CASSEQLADT. The full CDR3 protein reads CASSEQLADTQYF.